The 8 T cell receptor beta chains given below trace back to one sample, sequenced in a study of T cell changes during pregnancy in multiple sclerosis. The method was immunoSEQ multiplex PCR; TCRdb's version includes in-frame clones alone and lacks a portion of them. The sample yields some 37,000 clones, roughly nine tenths seen once. The material was CD4+ T cells from peripheral blood mononuclear cells, obtained before pregnancy. The source is a female donor with multiple sclerosis, enrolled in a pregnancy study.

The CDR3 spells CASSQGGSSTDTQYF. CDR3 nucleotide sequence: TGTGCCAGCAGCCAAGGAGGATCCTCCACAGATACGCAGTATTTT. V gene TRBV14 combines with J gene TRBJ2-3; unclear D gene. The CDR3 runs to 15 residues. The V gene's germline CDR1 is SGHDN and CDR2 FVKESK. The ends were cut back, 1 base at V and 2 bases at J, with 10 bases in the middle.

CDR3 amino acids: CASTATASGTNEQFF. CDR3 DNA: TGTGCCAGCACTGCGACGGCTAGCGGGACCAATGAGCAGTTCTTC. The chain carries TRBV7-9 and TRBJ2-1; 9 nucleotides align to TRBD2. Germline V gene data show CDR1 as SEHNR and CDR2 as FQNEAQ (reference sequence). Trimming cost V 7 bases and J 6 bases; bases outside gene matches: 10. The CDR3 contains 15 residues.

The genes are TRBV7-2 and TRBJ1-1, with 9 bases aligning to TRBD1. This CDR3 contains 15 residues. The V gene end was trimmed by 5 bases and the J gene end by 6 bases; junction bases not matched to a gene: 10. Germline CDR1 and CDR2: SGHTA and FQGNSA. In DNA form, the CDR3 reads TGTGCCAGCAGCCCCAACAGGGGGCAGGCGGCTGAAGCTTTCTTT. Translating it yields CASSPNRGQAAEAFF.

J is TRBJ2-3 and V is TRBV5-1; TRBD2 might be the D (6 bases). Germline CDR1 SGHRS, CDR2 YFSETQ. V lost 0 bases and J 2 bases, leaving 7 bases between the germline ends. The CDR3 extends over 14 amino acids. In nucleotides, the CDR3 is TGCGCCAGCAGCTTGGTAGCGGCCACAGATACGCAGTATTTT. Translated: CASSLVAATDTQYF. Full variable domain (rest looked up from reference TRBV5-1 and TRBJ2-3): KAGVTQTPRYLIKTRGQQVTLSCSPISGHRSVSWYQQTPGQGLQFLFEYFSETQRNKGNFPGRFSGRQFSNSRSEMNVSTLELGDSALYLCASSLVAATDTQYFGPGTRLTVL.

The chain has TRBV5-8 and TRBJ1-2; D is unclear. This CDR3 comprises 12 residues. V lost 0 bases and J 8 bases, leaving 8 bases between the germline ends. Germline CDR1 SGHTS, CDR2 YDEGEE. The CDR3 is CASSLAVRGYTF. The CDR3 bases are TGTGCCAGCAGCTTGGCGGTGCGGGGCTACACCTTC.

The rearrangement uses TRBV4-2 and TRBJ1-4, with a possible D match to TRBD1 (6 bases). Germline lookup yields CDR1 LGHNA and CDR2 YNFKEQ. V was cut by 1 base and J by 4 bases, with 7 bases left in between. The CDR3 is 14 amino acids. As DNA, the CDR3 is TGTGCCAGCAGCCAAGTAGGGGGTAATGAAAAACTGTTTTTT. Its protein is CASSQVGGNEKLFF.

This clone has only one observation. This sequence joins TRBV9 and TRBJ1-1; a weak D match, TRBD1 (6 bases). The germline V gene has CDR1 SGDLS and CDR2 YYNGEE. Trimming stripped 4 bases from V and 1 base from J, with 11 bases between. CDR3 length: 14 residues. The chain's CDR3 is CASSPGTPNTEAFF. In nucleotides, the CDR3 is TGTGCCAGCAGCCCAGGGACACCGAACACTGAAGCTTTCTTT.

The V call is TRBV2, the J call TRBJ2-3; 7 bases fit TRBD1. Looked up from germline, CDR1 is SNHLY and CDR2 is FYNNEI. Trimming removed 9 bases from V and 6 bases from J; junction bases left unmatched: 3. This CDR3 region has 11 residues. The CDR3 DNA reads TGTGCCAGGGGACAGTGGGATACGCAGTATTTT. The encoded protein is CARGQWDTQYF. The full variable domain, rest sourced from reference TRBV2 and TRBJ2-3, is EPEVTQTPSHQVTQMGQEVILRCVPISNHLYFYWYRQILGQKVEFLVSFYNNEISEKSEIFDDQFSVERPDGSNFTLKIRSTKLEDSAMYFCARGQWDTQYFGPGTRLTVL.